The clone carrying this T cell receptor beta chain appeared many times. Its antigen is undetermined. TCRdb re-called the 5' RACE reads with MiXCR, one entry per CDR3 protein. The data show just under 600,000 distinct CDR3 sequences, 13% seen once. V shed 3 bases and J shed 3 bases, with 9 bases lying between them. This CDR3 spans 13 amino acids. Germline V lookup: CDR1 DFQATT, CDR2 SNEGSKA (reference sequence). The sample is drawn from a study of T cells after yellow fever vaccination. Broader study findings: Contaminants from the bulk population, in the form of abundant clonotypes, could be found in FACS-sorted repertoires.

Sequences were derived from PBMCs, sampled on the day of the yellow fever booster vaccination. This TCR was sampled from a man in his thirties or forties who received the YFV17D yellow fever vaccine. The chain uses TRBV20-1 and TRBJ2-4, with D possibly being TRBD1 or TRBD2 (5 bases each). CDR3 nucleotides: TGCAGTGCTAGGGGGACGGGCAAAAACATTCAGTACTTC. The encoded protein is CSARGTGKNIQYF.